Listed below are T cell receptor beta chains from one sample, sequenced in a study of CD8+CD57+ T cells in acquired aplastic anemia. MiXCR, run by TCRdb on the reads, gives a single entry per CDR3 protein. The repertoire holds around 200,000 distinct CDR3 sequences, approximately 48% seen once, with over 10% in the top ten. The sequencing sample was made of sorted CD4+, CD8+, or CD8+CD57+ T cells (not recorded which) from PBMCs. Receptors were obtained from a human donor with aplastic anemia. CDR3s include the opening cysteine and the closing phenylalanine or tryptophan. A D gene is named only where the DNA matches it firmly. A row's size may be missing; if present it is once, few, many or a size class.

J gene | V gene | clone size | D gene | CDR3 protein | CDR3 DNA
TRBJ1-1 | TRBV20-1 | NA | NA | CSARKVEGPTEAFF | TGCAGTGCTAGAAAGGTGGAGGGGCCCACTGAAGCTTTCTTT
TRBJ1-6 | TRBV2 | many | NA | CASRLTRELNSPLHF | TGTGCCAGCAGGCTGACCAGGGAGTTGAATTCACCCCTCCACTTT
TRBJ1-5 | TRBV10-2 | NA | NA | CASRAPGAPQHF | TGCGCCAGCAGGGCTCCAGGCGCCCCCCAGCATTTT
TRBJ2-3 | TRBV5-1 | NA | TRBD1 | CASSLATGRFTDTQYF | TGCGCCAGCAGCTTGGCGACAGGGAGATTCACAGATACGCAGTATTTT
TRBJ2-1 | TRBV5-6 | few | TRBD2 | CASRGVGGGTGEQFF | TGTGCCAGCAGAGGGGTTGGCGGGGGGACTGGTGAGCAGTTCTTC
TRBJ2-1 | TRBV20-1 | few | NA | CSARLRYSYNEQFF | TGCAGTGCTAGACTGCGCTACTCCTACAATGAGCAGTTCTTC
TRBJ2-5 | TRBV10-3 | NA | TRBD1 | CAISATGGEYQETQYF | TGTGCCATCAGTGCCACAGGGGGAGAGTACCAAGAGACCCAGTACTTC
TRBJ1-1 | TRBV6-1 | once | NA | CASAHVGLGTNTEAFF | TGTGCCAGCGCTCACGTGGGTCTGGGGACGAACACTGAAGCTTTCTTT
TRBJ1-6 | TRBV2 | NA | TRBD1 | CASSSGTGGHSPLHF | TGTGCCAGCAGCTCCGGGACAGGGGGACATTCACCCCTCCACTTT
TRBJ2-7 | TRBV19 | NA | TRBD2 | CASSGGTPAYEQYF | TGTGCCAGTAGCGGGGGGACCCCGGCCTACGAGCAGTACTTC
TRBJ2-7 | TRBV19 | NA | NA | CASSRGGGTYEQYF | TGTGCCAGTAGTAGGGGCGGGGGCACCTACGAGCAGTACTTC
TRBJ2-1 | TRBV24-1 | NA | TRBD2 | CATSVAGGAYNEQFF | TGTGCCACCAGTGTCGCGGGGGGGGCATACAATGAGCAGTTCTTC
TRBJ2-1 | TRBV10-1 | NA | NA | CASSDVRGVGTYNEQFF | TGCGCCAGCAGTGATGTACGTGGCGTTGGGACCTACAATGAGCAGTTCTTC
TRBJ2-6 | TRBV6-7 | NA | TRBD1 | CASVSRGTGANVLTF | TGTGCCAGCGTTTCCAGGGGGACTGGGGCCAACGTCCTGACTTTC
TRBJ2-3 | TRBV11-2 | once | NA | CASSLDLTDTQYF | TGTGCCAGCAGCTTAGATCTCACAGATACGCAGTATTTT
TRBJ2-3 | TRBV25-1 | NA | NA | CASTGQSETQYF | TGTGCCAGCACCGGACAGTCAGAGACGCAGTATTTT
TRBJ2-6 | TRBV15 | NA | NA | CATSRGLGSGANVLTF | TGTGCCACCAGCAGGGGGTTGGGGTCTGGGGCCAACGTCCTGACTTTC
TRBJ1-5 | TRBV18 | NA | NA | CASSPFSSIGTANQPQHF | TGTGCCAGCTCACCTTTCTCATCGATTGGGACGGCGAATCAGCCCCAGCATTTT
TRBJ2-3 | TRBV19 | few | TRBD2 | CASSGTSGGADTQYF | TGTGCCAGTAGCGGTACTAGCGGGGGGGCAGATACGCAGTATTTT
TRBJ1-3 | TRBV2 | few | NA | CASHLGGAGNTIYF | TGTGCCAGTCATTTAGGGGGGGCTGGAAACACCATATATTTT
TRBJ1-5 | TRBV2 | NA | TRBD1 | CASSPGQGISQPQHF | TGTGCCAGCAGCCCCGGACAGGGAATCAGTCAGCCCCAGCATTTT
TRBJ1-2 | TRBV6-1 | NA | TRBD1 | CASSGLMTGGADGYTF | TGTGCCAGCAGTGGCCTTATGACAGGGGGCGCGGATGGCTACACCTTC
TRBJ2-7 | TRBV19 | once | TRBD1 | CASSIGQGGYEQYF | TGTGCCAGTAGTATAGGACAGGGTGGGTACGAGCAGTACTTC
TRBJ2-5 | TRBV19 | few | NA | CASSIDDMRETQYF | TGTGCCAGTAGTATAGATGACATGCGGGAGACCCAGTACTTC
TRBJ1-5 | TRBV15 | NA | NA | CATSKPDQPQHF | TGTGCCACCAGCAAGCCAGATCAGCCCCAGCATTTT
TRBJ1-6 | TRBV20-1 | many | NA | CSARETGFSPLHF | TGCAGTGCTAGAGAAACAGGGTTTTCACCCCTCCACTTT
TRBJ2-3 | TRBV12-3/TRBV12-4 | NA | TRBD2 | CASRRGLAGGMGGTDTQYF | TGTGCCAGCAGACGGGGACTAGCGGGGGGCATGGGTGGCACAGATACGCAGTATTTT
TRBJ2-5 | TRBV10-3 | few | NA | CAISDPTGQETQYF | TGTGCCATCAGTGACCCCACAGGACAAGAGACCCAGTACTTC
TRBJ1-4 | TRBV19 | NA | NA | CASSTDRGQNEKLFF | TGTGCCAGTAGTACCGACCGGGGGCAAAATGAAAAACTGTTTTTT
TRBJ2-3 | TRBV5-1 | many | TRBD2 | CASSLESRGIDTQYF | TGCGCCAGCAGCTTGGAATCGCGGGGGATAGATACGCAGTATTTT
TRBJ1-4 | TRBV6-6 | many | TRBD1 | CASSRTGDGGKLFF | TGTGCCAGCAGCCGAACAGGGGATGGGGGAAAACTGTTTTTT